Shown below are 14 T cell receptor beta chains from a single sample sequenced in a study of shared clonotypes between healthy human individuals. Data came from immunoSEQ multiplex PCR; TCRdb stores just in-frame clones and leaves some out. The sample contains roughly 2.2 million clones, 85% to 95% of which appear only once. The specimen was naive CD4+ T cells from PBMCs. Documented subset: CD45RA+ positively selected. Receptors originate from a man between 18 and 29 years old in good health. Some clones in this sample may be carry-over from other donors' samples.

This chain connects TRBV14 to TRBJ1-4; 7 bases fit TRBD1. The CDR3 runs to 17 residues. The germline V gene encodes CDR1 SGHDN and CDR2 FVKESK. Trimming took 4 bases from V and 0 from J; bases not matched to a gene: 8. The CDR3 reads CASSPLGQATTNEKLFF. For the CDR3, the DNA is TGTGCCAGCAGCCCCCTCGGACAGGCGACAACTAATGAAAAACTGTTTTTT. Based on the CDR3 plus reference TRBV14 and TRBJ1-4, the full variable domain is EAGVTQFPSHSVIEKGQTVTLRCDPISGHDNLYWYRRVMGKEIKFLLHFVKESKQDESGMPNNRFLAERTGGTYSTLKVQPAELEDSGVYFCASSPLGQATTNEKLFFGSGTQLSVL.

This clone was picked up one time. V usage is TRBV5-1 and J usage is TRBJ2-2; D might be TRBD1 or TRBD2, each matching 5 bases. Germline CDR1 reads SGHRS; CDR2 reads YFSETQ. The ends were cut back, 3 bases at V and 2 bases at J, with 14 bases in the middle. The CDR3 spans 16 residues. The CDR3 protein is CASSSGPRSNTGELFF. CDR3 DNA: TGCGCCAGCAGCTCGGGACCTAGGAGTAACACCGGGGAGCTGTTTTTT.

The V and J genes are TRBV5-1 and TRBJ2-7; D is ambiguous. V was shortened by 4 bases and J by 3 bases, with 8 bases between the two germline ends. Germline CDR1 SGHRS, CDR2 YFSETQ. The CDR3 sequence is 12 residues long. This chain's CDR3 is CASSNGLYEQYF. The CDR3, as DNA: TGCGCCAGCAGCAACGGGCTCTACGAGCAGTACTTC. Variable domain in full (rest from reference TRBV5-1 and TRBJ2-7): KAGVTQTPRYLIKTRGQQVTLSCSPISGHRSVSWYQQTPGQGLQFLFEYFSETQRNKGNFPGRFSGRQFSNSRSEMNVSTLELGDSALYLCASSNGLYEQYFGPGTRLTVT.

The CDR3 loop is CASSAVPASSYNEQFF. The CDR3 region has the DNA TGTGCCAGCAGCGCCGTACCCGCGAGCTCCTACAATGAGCAGTTCTTC. This chain uses TRBV9 with TRBJ2-1; no definite D call. The CDR3 has 16 residues. V was trimmed by 3 bases and J by 0 bases, leaving 13 bases between them. CDR1 and CDR2 from the germline V gene are SGDLS and YYNGEE.

The count of this clone is one. Other DNA sequences in this specimen translate into the identical CDR3. This chain connects TRBV6-5 to TRBJ2-5; D tentatively fits TRBD1 or TRBD2 (5 bases each). The CDR3 contains 14 residues. Germline CDR1 reads MNHEY; CDR2 reads SVGAGI. V was clipped by 0 bases and J by 3 bases, with 8 bases between them. CDR3 amino acids: CASSYSRGEETQYF. As DNA, the CDR3 is TGTGCCAGCAGTTACTCGAGAGGGGAAGAGACCCAGTACTTC.

V is TRBV10-1 and J is TRBJ2-1; no firm D call. The V gene lost 1 base and the J gene lost 4 bases, with 11 bases spanning the gap. Germline CDR1 and CDR2: WNHNN and SYGVQD (reference sequence). The CDR3 totals 15 residues. CDR3 bases: TGCGCCAGCAGTGAGTGGGCAGTGGGGTACAATGAGCAGTTCTTC. Protein sequence: CASSEWAVGYNEQFF.

On this clone itself: Other DNA sequences of this sample code for an identical CDR3. The gene calls are TRBV19 and TRBJ1-2; D may be TRBD1 (5 bases). From germline, CDR1 is LNHDA and CDR2 SQIVND (reference sequence). This CDR3 contains 13 residues. The V gene lost 3 bases and the J gene lost 8 bases, with 13 bases spanning the gap. The chain's CDR3 is CASSIWGIGGYTF. The CDR3 region has the DNA TGTGCCAGTAGTATCTGGGGGATCGGAGGCTACACCTTC. The variable domain in full, with the rest retrieved from reference TRBV19 and TRBJ1-2, is DGGITQSPKYLFRKEGQNVTLSCEQNLNHDAMYWYRQDPGQGLRLIYYSQIVNDFQKGDIAEGYSVSREKKESFPLTVTSAQKNPTAFYLCASSIWGIGGYTFGSGTRLTVV.

The chain recombines TRBV30 with TRBJ1-5; the D gene is possibly TRBD1 (5 bases). The CDR3 is 14 residues long. V was trimmed by 4 bases and J by 5 bases, leaving 15 bases between them. The germline CDR1 and CDR2 sequences are GTSNPN and SVGIG (reference sequence). Here the CDR3 DNA reads TGTGCCTGGAATAAAGGTGGGGGGGATCAGCCCCAGCATTTT. Translation gives CAWNKGGGDQPQHF.

V and J are TRBV4-1 and TRBJ1-6, with D uncertain. Germline V gene sequence: CDR1 MGHRA, CDR2 YSYEKL. The length of the CDR3 is 16 residues. The V end was cut by 0 bases, the J end by 0 bases, with 6 bases between. The CDR3 coding sequence is TGCGCCAGCAGCCAAGACACCAGCTCCTATAATTCACCCCTCCACTTT. Translation gives CASSQDTSSYNSPLHF.

The chain uses TRBV4-1 and TRBJ2-5, with TRBD2 matching 9 bases. Germline CDR1 and CDR2: MGHRA and YSYEKL. With 1 base clipped from V and 4 bases from J, the junction kept 4 bases outside the gene matches. The CDR3 covers 15 residues. This chain's CDR3 is CASSQGAAGGETQYF. In DNA, the CDR3 is TGCGCCAGCAGCCAAGGTGCAGCGGGAGGAGAGACCCAGTACTTC.

The rearrangement joins TRBV4-3 to TRBJ1-2; D call uncertain. The V end was cut by 3 bases, the J end by 4 bases, with 15 bases between. This CDR3 is built from 15 residues. Germline V gives CDR1 LGHNA, CDR2 YSLEER. CDR3 amino acids: CASSHIHDGGYGYTF. In DNA, the CDR3 is TGCGCCAGCAGCCACATACATGACGGAGGCTATGGCTACACCTTC.

The J gene is TRBJ2-1, the V gene TRBV6-1, with 11 positions matching TRBD1. The CDR3 extends over 15 amino acids. Germline V gene sequence: CDR1 MNHNS, CDR2 SASEGT. V lost 8 bases to trimming and J lost 1 base; unmatched junction nucleotides: 4. CDR3 residues: CASRGQGGSYNEQFF. The CDR3 nucleotides read TGTGCCAGCCGGGGACAGGGGGGATCCTACAATGAGCAGTTCTTC.

The chain combines TRBV7-8 with TRBJ1-4; no firm D call. The CDR3 spans 14 residues. Germline V gene lookup returns CDR1 SGHVS and CDR2 FQNEAQ. Trimming stripped 7 bases from V and 8 bases from J, with 17 bases between. The CDR3: CASTGRPLSEKLFF. The CDR3 region has the DNA TGTGCCAGCACCGGCAGGCCACTGTCCGAAAAACTGTTTTTT.

This clone was counted a single time. This chain connects TRBV9 to TRBJ2-5, with D perhaps assigned TRBD1 or TRBD2 (5 bases each). V was cut by 4 bases and J by 0 bases, with 13 bases left in between. This CDR3 has 15 residues. Germline loops: CDR1 SGDLS, CDR2 YYNGEE. The CDR3 DNA follows: TGTGCCAGCAGCTCCCGGGACGGTAACCAAGAGACCCAGTACTTC. Its translation is CASSSRDGNQETQYF.